The clone carrying this T cell receptor (beta chain) was counted only a few times. A TCRbeta library incorporating unique molecular identifiers was prepared. TCRdb fed the PCR reads into MiXCR, producing one record per CDR3 protein. The table lists roughly 300,000 distinct CDR3 sequences, about 9.4% of them singletons. The sample comes from a study of T-cell reconstitution after alpha-beta-depleted transplantation in children. V was clipped by 4 bases and J by 5 bases; unmatched bases: 6. Per the germline V gene, CDR1 is SEHNR and CDR2 is FQNEAQ (reference sequence). There are 15 residues in the CDR3.

The chain carries TRBV7-9 and TRBJ2-5; TRBD2 matches at 11 bases. This receptor was obtained from a human donor who donated a stem cell graft to a child with acute lymphoblastic leukemia. The input for sequencing was PBMCs from the stem cell graft donor, taken from the stem cell graft. The chain's CDR3 is CASSYPSGRTETQYF. CDR3 nucleotide sequence: TGTGCCAGCAGCTACCCTAGCGGGAGGACGGAGACCCAGTACTTC.